The present T cell receptor (beta chain) was sequenced within a study of Ad26.COV2.S vaccination and SARS-CoV-2 variants. The study's findings and limits: Breadth and depth estimates from TCRs may understate total T cell responses. Placebo recipients trailed vaccine recipients in spike-specific TCR breadth.

Germline V gene lookup returns CDR1 SQVTM and CDR2 ANQGSEA. This CDR3 region has 12 residues. V lost 3 bases to trimming and J lost 3 bases, with 7 bases between them. The sample's treatment: approximately 18 received Ad26.COV2.S at low or high dose, single or two shots; 5 received placebo; per-sample allocation not given. Each sample was drawn 63 days after the first injection (of vaccine or placebo). The assay was immunoSEQ multiplex PCR, and TCRdb's table has in-frame clones only and misses some. The table includes 300,000 to 350,000 clones, less than 90% detected once. Note on this clone: Antigen specificity is unknown. Different DNA sequences within this sample yield the same CDR3.

The material was peripheral blood, obtained in a trial of Ad26.COV2.S vaccine versus placebo. This receptor was identified in a person aged 18-65 years who received the Ad26.COV2.S COVID-19 vaccine or a placebo. This chain links TRBV29-1 with TRBJ2-3; a weak D match, TRBD2 (6 bases). The CDR3 DNA reads TGCAGCGTTGACCGGGGGACAGATACGCAGTATTTT. It encodes CSVDRGTDTQYF.